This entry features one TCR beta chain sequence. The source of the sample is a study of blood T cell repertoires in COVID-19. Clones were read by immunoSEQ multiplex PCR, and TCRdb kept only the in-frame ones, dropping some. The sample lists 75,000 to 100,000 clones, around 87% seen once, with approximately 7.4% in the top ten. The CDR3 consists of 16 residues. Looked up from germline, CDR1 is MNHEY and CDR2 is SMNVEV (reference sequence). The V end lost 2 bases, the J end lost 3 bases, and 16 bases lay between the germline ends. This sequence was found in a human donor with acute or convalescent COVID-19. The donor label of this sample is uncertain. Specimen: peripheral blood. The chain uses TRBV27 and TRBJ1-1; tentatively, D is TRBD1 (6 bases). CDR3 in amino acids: CASSLQGGGVYTEAFF. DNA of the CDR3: TGTGCCAGCAGTTTACAGGGAGGGGGTGTATACACTGAAGCTTTCTTT.